This TCR beta chain was observed in a study of T cell responses to AZD1222 COVID-19 vaccine. Data came from immunoSEQ multiplex PCR; TCRdb stores just in-frame clones and leaves some out. The sample lists about 88,000 clones; 90% were seen once. A word on this clone: Its specificity is unknown.

The V gene lost 6 bases and the J gene lost 5 bases, with 8 bases spanning the gap. This CDR3 spans 12 amino acids. Germline V gene data show CDR1 as MDHEN and CDR2 as SYDVKM. Researchers grouped second doses given at about 4 or about 12 weeks into one pool. Whole-study findings and limits: Researchers took repertoire samples only after the peak T cell response had come.

The TCR sequence derives from an adult who received the AZD1222 COVID-19 vaccine. This chain joins TRBV28 and TRBJ1-5; D not certain. The material sequenced was peripheral blood, taken 28 days after the second AZD1222 dose. CDR3 amino acids: CASRILDQPQHF. As DNA, the CDR3 is TGTGCCAGCAGAATTCTCGATCAGCCCCAGCATTTT.